Each of the 22 T cell receptor beta chains below was sequenced from the same sample in a study of Graves' ophthalmopathy and Graves' hyperthyroidism. Amplification targeted the TCR beta CDR3 regions, with RNA transcripts as the source material. The first round was an RT-PCR with HTBI primers, and the second round was a multiplex PCR. MiXCR, applied by TCRdb to the multiplex PCR reads, yields one record per CDR3 protein. Of 600,000 to 650,000 distinct CDR3 sequences in the sample, approximately 21% were seen once. The material sequenced was peripheral blood. The origin of the receptors is a woman between 18 and 30 years old with stable Graves' hyperthyroidism. Some clones in this sample may be carry-over from other donors' samples.

This clonotype was detected ten times or more. V usage is TRBV5-6 and J usage is TRBJ1-5; no clear D gene. V was clipped by 0 bases and J by 5 bases, with 6 bases between them. Germline V lookup: CDR1 SGHDT, CDR2 YYEEEE. The CDR3 is 13 amino acids. The CDR3 loop reads CASSLGGHQPQHF. The CDR3 DNA is TGTGCCAGCAGCTTGGGTGGGCATCAGCCCCAGCATTTT.

This clonotype was found many times. This sequence joins TRBV7-3 and TRBJ1-1; the D is unclear. This CDR3 has 13 residues. V lost 5 bases and J lost 0, with 7 bases in between. CDR1 and CDR2 from the germline V gene are SGHTA and FQGTGA. The CDR3 protein is CASSTDLNTEAFF. The DNA for the CDR3 is TGTGCCAGCAGCACGGACTTGAACACTGAAGCTTTCTTT.

The table lists this clonotype with many counts. This chain links TRBV6-1 with TRBJ1-5; 7 nucleotides match TRBD1. The CDR3 loop spans 12 amino acids. Germline CDR1 is MNHNS and CDR2 is SASEGT. The J segment lost 11 bases and the V segment lost 5 bases, leaving 6 bases of the junction unmatched. In DNA form, the CDR3 reads TGTGCCAGCAGTCGGGACAGTTCGGCCCAGCATTTT. This sequence encodes CASSRDSSAQHF.

The chain has TRBV6-1 and TRBJ2-7; TRBD1 matches 9 bases. Unmatched junction bases numbered 12, after V lost 7 bases and J lost 5 bases. CDR1 is MNHNS, CDR2 SASEGT, per germline. The CDR3 is 15 residues long. The CDR3 loop reads CASTPGQGTYNEQYF. The CDR3 DNA follows: TGTGCCAGCACTCCGGGACAGGGAACTTACAACGAGCAGTACTTC.

This clonotype was recorded a few times. This chain connects TRBV4-1 to TRBJ1-5; a possible D gene is TRBD1 (5 bases). V lost 1 base and J 3 bases, leaving 13 bases between the germline ends. The CDR3 is 16 amino acids. Germline V gives CDR1 MGHRA, CDR2 YSYEKL. The CDR3 DNA reads TGCGCCAGCAGCCAAGTTGGAGGGGCGGACAATCAGCCCCAGCATTTT. It is translated as CASSQVGGADNQPQHF.

This clonotype was detected ten times or more. This chain links TRBV7-2 with TRBJ1-2; 11 bases align to TRBD1. The V segment lost 0 bases and the J segment 2 bases; nucleotides outside the gene matches: 5. CDR1 is SGHTA and CDR2 is FQGNSA in the germline V gene. The CDR3 has 17 residues. Here the CDR3 reads CASSLALGTGGNYGYTF. The CDR3 DNA reads as TGTGCCAGCAGCTTAGCGCTGGGGACAGGGGGAAACTATGGCTACACCTTC. Complete variable domain (other parts from reference TRBV7-2 and TRBJ1-2): GAGVSQSPSNKVTEKGKDVELRCDPISGHTALYWYRQSLGQGLEFLIYFQGNSAPDKSGLPSDRFSAERTGGSVSTLTIQRTQQEDSAVYLCASSLALGTGGNYGYTFGSGTRLTVV.

With regard to this clonotype: At one boundary the junction diverges from the germline segment, which might be a read error. The chain combines TRBV12-3 or TRBV12-4 with TRBJ2-4; possible D gene TRBD2, 7 bases. The CDR3 length is 13 residues. In DNA, the CDR3 is TGTGCCACCATGGGGGGGCTCGAAAACATTAAGTACTTC. Encoded protein: CATMGGLENIKYF.

The J gene is TRBJ2-7, the V gene TRBV6-1; D is uncertain. The CDR3 length is 15 residues. The germline V gene encodes CDR1 MNHNS and CDR2 SASEGT. V shed 3 bases and J shed 2 bases, with 14 bases lying between them. The CDR3 reads CASSDAALNPYEQYF. The CDR3 nucleotides are TGTGCCAGCAGTGACGCGGCGCTAAACCCCTACGAGCAGTACTTC.

This clonotype occurred a few times. This may come from a read error, since a much larger clone is one base off. This chain uses TRBV29-1 with TRBJ2-7, with D possibly being TRBD1 (6 bases). Germline V gene data show CDR1 as SQVTM and CDR2 as ANQGSEA. The CDR3 has 14 amino acids. V lost 5 bases to trimming and J lost 6 bases, with 20 bases between them. The CDR3 here is CSVLALLGTREQYF. CDR3 DNA sequence: TGCAGCGTTTTGGCGCTCCTCGGGACACGCGAGCAGTACTTC.

The chain uses TRBV18 and TRBJ1-1, with D unclear. Germline V gene lookup returns CDR1 KGHSH and CDR2 LQKENI. CDR3 length: 17 residues. The ends were cut back, 3 bases at V and 0 bases at J, with 17 bases in the middle. This CDR3 reads CASSPVPRDGMNTEAFF. CDR3 DNA sequence: TGTGCCAGCTCACCCGTTCCCCGAGACGGTATGAACACTGAAGCTTTCTTT. Based on the CDR3 plus reference TRBV18 and TRBJ1-1, the full variable domain is NAGVMQNPRHLVRRRGQEARLRCSPMKGHSHVYWYRQLPEEGLKFMVYLQKENIIDESGMPKERFSAEFPKEGPSILRIQQVVRGDSAAYFCASSPVPRDGMNTEAFFGQGTRLTVV.

This clonotype was recorded many times. This rearrangement joins TRBV28 to TRBJ2-7; TRBD2 matches at 8 bases. The junction had 8 bases not matched to a gene; V was cut back by 7 bases and J by 0 bases. There are 15 residues in the CDR3. CDR1 MDHEN and CDR2 SYDVKM come from the germline V gene. As DNA, the CDR3 is TGTGCCAGCATCACTAGCGGAGGGTCCTCCTACGAGCAGTACTTC. Translation: CASITSGGSSYEQYF.

Many counts were recorded for this clonotype. The rearrangement joins TRBV6-1 to TRBJ2-5; D ambiguous. The germline CDR1 and CDR2 sequences are MNHNS and SASEGT. CDR3 size: 11 residues. The germline V and J ends were trimmed by 4 bases and 7 bases, with 7 bases remaining between them. CDR3 protein: CASSALGTQYF. The CDR3, as DNA: TGTGCCAGCAGTGCCCTGGGGACCCAGTACTTC.

This sequence joins TRBV3-1 and TRBJ1-1, with a possible D match to TRBD1 (5 bases). Between the trimmed V and J ends, which lost 3 bases and 4 bases, there was a span of 9 bases. The CDR3 contains 13 residues. Germline V gene lookup returns CDR1 LGHDT and CDR2 YNNKEL (reference sequence). Written as DNA, the CDR3 is TGTGCCAGCAGCCAGGAGGGGCGCACTGAAGCTTTCTTT. This translates into CASSQEGRTEAFF.

This clonotype was counted many times. The V gene is TRBV7-6, the J gene TRBJ1-2; a weak D match, TRBD1 (6 bases). With 5 bases removed from V and 2 bases from J, the gap between germline ends came to 18 bases. Germline-derived CDR1 and CDR2 are SGHVS and FNYEAQ. This CDR3 region has 16 residues. The CDR3 DNA reads TGTGCCAGCAGCCCTGCGGTCGGGGGCCTCAACTATGGCTACACCTTC. Encoded protein: CASSPAVGGLNYGYTF.

This clonotype has ten or more counts. This rearrangement joins TRBV11-2 to TRBJ2-7; D is unclear. V gave up 5 bases and J gave up 2 bases, with 1 base separating them. This CDR3 spans 10 amino acids. In germline, CDR1 is SGHAT, CDR2 FQNNGV. The CDR3 coding sequence is TGTGCCAGCAGCACCTACGAGCAGTACTTC. Translated, it gives CASSTYEQYF.

This clonotype was observed a few times. This chain links TRBV6-1 with TRBJ1-2; D remains unclear. Germline loops: CDR1 MNHNS, CDR2 SASEGT. The CDR3 is 15 residues long. V dropped 4 bases and J dropped 0 bases, with 12 bases sitting between them. CDR3 sequence reads: CASSATQTPNYGYTF. Written as DNA, the CDR3 is TGTGCCAGCAGTGCCACCCAGACCCCTAACTATGGCTACACCTTC.

This clonotype was detected many times. This chain joins TRBV19 and TRBJ1-3; TRBD1 might be the D (5 bases). Germline lookup yields CDR1 LNHDA and CDR2 SQIVND (reference sequence). With 4 bases removed from V and 0 bases from J, the gap between germline ends came to 16 bases. The CDR3 is 17 amino acids. The CDR3 nucleotides read TGTGCCAGTAGTAGCAGACAGTACCGGGGCTCTGGAAACACCATATATTTT. Its translation is CASSSRQYRGSGNTIYF.

The rearrangement uses TRBV25-1 and TRBJ2-2; 12 bases agree with TRBD2. Trimming took 6 bases from V and 7 from J; bases not matched to a gene: 21. The V gene's germline CDR1 is MGHDK and CDR2 SYGVNS. The CDR3 spans 20 residues. The CDR3: CASSRPQASGRAWGGGELFF. CDR3 coding DNA: TGTGCCAGCAGCCGACCCCAGGCTAGCGGGAGGGCCTGGGGTGGCGGGGAGCTGTTTTTT.

This chain joins TRBV20-1 and TRBJ1-5; possibly TRBD1 for D (6 bases). The CDR3 runs to 12 residues. From germline, CDR1 is DFQATT and CDR2 SNEGSKA (reference sequence). V was clipped by 2 bases and J by 6 bases, with 8 bases between them. CDR3 residues: CSARRGTQPQHF. CDR3 nucleotides: TGCAGTGCTAGAAGGGGGACTCAGCCCCAGCATTTT.

The sample holds many counts of this clonotype. The chain uses TRBV28 and TRBJ2-5; D unclear. The CDR3 sequence is 13 residues long. Looked up from germline, CDR1 is MDHEN and CDR2 is SYDVKM. Trimming removed 3 bases at V and 5 bases at J, with 10 bases between. The CDR3, as DNA: TGTGCCAGCAGTTTTCGAATTTTTGAGACCCAGTACTTC. It is translated as CASSFRIFETQYF.

The chain links TRBV12-3 or TRBV12-4 to TRBJ2-2, with TRBD1 identical over 9 bases. CDR3 length: 17 residues. V was pared by 7 bases and J by 5 bases, with 14 bases of the junction left unmatched. This chain's CDR3 is CASTPRLGTGFTGELFF. CDR3 coding DNA: TGTGCCAGCACCCCCCGTTTGGGGACAGGGTTTACCGGGGAGCTGTTTTTT.

This clonotype was detected a few times. This rearrangement joins TRBV24-1 to TRBJ2-5; 9 nucleotides agree with TRBD1. Germline V gives CDR1 KGHDR, CDR2 SFDVKD. This CDR3 is built from 15 residues. V trimming: 3 bases; J trimming: 2 bases; junction bases outside the gene matches: 3. DNA of the CDR3: TGTGCCACCAGTGATCGGGGACAGGGTCAAGAGACCCAGTACTTC. Encoded protein: CATSDRGQGQETQYF.